A selection of T cell receptor beta chains follows, all from one sample in a study of PD-1 blockade in classical Hodgkin lymphoma. Generated by immunoSEQ multiplex PCR, the TCRdb table keeps only in-frame clones and is missing some. The data contain thousands of clones, about 89% of them singletons. The material sequenced was CD4+ T cells from blood, taken before the fourth cycle of nivolumab. Receptors were obtained from a human donor with classical Hodgkin lymphoma. The CDR3 runs from the conserved cysteine through the conserved F or W. The D gene is left open where the match is weak. Clone size is given for some rows only: seen once, a few or many times, or a class if the clone is expanded.

DNA: TGCGCCAGCAGCCCAGGACAGGGGCATAATGAAAAACTGTTTTTT; CDR3: CASSPGQGHNEKLFF; size: NA; V: TRBV5-1; D: TRBD1; J: TRBJ1-4
DNA: TGTGCCATCAGTGAGGAGGGGTCCGCAGATACGCAGTATTTT; CDR3: CAISEEGSADTQYF; size: once; V: TRBV10-3; D: NA; J: TRBJ2-3
DNA: TGTGCCAGCAGCCAGAAGAGAGATACGCAGTATTTT; CDR3: CASSQKRDTQYF; size: NA; V: TRBV7-9; D: NA; J: TRBJ2-3
DNA: TGTGCCAGCAGCGACGCTATAGCGGACTACAATGAGCAGTTCTTC; CDR3: CASSDAIADYNEQFF; size: NA; V: TRBV5-5; D: NA; J: TRBJ2-1
DNA: TGTGCCAGCAGCCTGAACGGGGGCAGCAATGAAAAACTGTTTTTT; CDR3: CASSLNGGSNEKLFF; size: NA; V: TRBV7-9; D: NA; J: TRBJ1-4
DNA: TGTGCCAGCAGCTTTCCGGGACAGAAGTACGAGCAGTACTTC; CDR3: CASSFPGQKYEQYF; size: few; V: TRBV7-6; D: TRBD1; J: TRBJ2-7
DNA: TGCGCCAGCAGCCACCACTCAGCGGGGAAATACGAGCAGTACTTC; CDR3: CASSHHSAGKYEQYF; size: NA; V: TRBV4-1; D: TRBD2; J: TRBJ2-7
DNA: TGTGCCAGCCGGTTGGCAGAGAGCTCCTACGAGCAGTACTTC; CDR3: CASRLAESSYEQYF; size: NA; V: TRBV6-6; D: NA; J: TRBJ2-7
DNA: TGTGCCAGCTCACCACCCGTGGGAAGGGGAGCCTCTGGAAACACCATATATTTT; CDR3: CASSPPVGRGASGNTIYF; size: NA; V: TRBV18; D: NA; J: TRBJ1-3
DNA: TGTGCCAGTACTGCCGAGGGACAGGGTACTCAGCCCCAGCATTTT; CDR3: CASTAEGQGTQPQHF; size: once; V: TRBV19; D: TRBD1; J: TRBJ1-5
DNA: TGTGCCAGCAGTGAAGACAGGGGGGTTACCTATAATTCACCCCTCCACTTT; CDR3: CASSEDRGVTYNSPLHF; size: NA; V: TRBV6-1; D: TRBD1; J: TRBJ1-6
DNA: TGTGCCTGGTATCCAGGGGGCTCCGAGCAGTACTTC; CDR3: CAWYPGGSEQYF; size: once; V: TRBV30; D: TRBD1; J: TRBJ2-7
DNA: TGTGCCAGCAGCCTGAGCTCCTACGAGCAGTACTTC; CDR3: CASSLSSYEQYF; size: NA; V: TRBV7-9; D: NA; J: TRBJ2-7
DNA: TGTGCCAGCAGCCCCCGGGGCACCGGGGAGCTGTTTTTT; CDR3: CASSPRGTGELFF; size: NA; V: TRBV11-3; D: NA; J: TRBJ2-2
DNA: TGTGCCAGCAGCTTCGTCGACCCCCAGGGGAATGGCTACACCTTC; CDR3: CASSFVDPQGNGYTF; size: NA; V: TRBV5-4; D: NA; J: TRBJ1-2
DNA: TGTGCCAGCAGCTTAAGATTGAACACTGAAGCTTTCTTT; CDR3: CASSLRLNTEAFF; size: NA; V: TRBV7-8; D: NA; J: TRBJ1-1
DNA: TGCGCCAGCAGCCAAGCGTTGGGGGCCGGTGGCTACACCTTC; CDR3: CASSQALGAGGYTF; size: NA; V: TRBV4-1; D: NA; J: TRBJ1-2
DNA: TGCGCCAGCAGCCCCGGGGGTACTAATGAAAAACTGTTTTTT; CDR3: CASSPGGTNEKLFF; size: NA; V: TRBV4-1; D: NA; J: TRBJ1-4
DNA: TGTGCCAGCAGTCTCGGGACAGGTTGGGAAAAACTGTTTTTT; CDR3: CASSLGTGWEKLFF; size: NA; V: TRBV6-5; D: TRBD1; J: TRBJ1-4
DNA: TGCAGCGTTGAAACGGGGTCTGGGGCCAACGTCCTGACTTTC; CDR3: CSVETGSGANVLTF; size: NA; V: TRBV29-1; D: NA; J: TRBJ2-6
DNA: TGTGCCAGCAGCTTTATGGATGGGTCCCAGGGCGCTGGAAACACCATATATTTT; CDR3: CASSFMDGSQGAGNTIYF; size: once; V: TRBV5-6; D: NA; J: TRBJ1-3
DNA: TGTGCCTGGAGTGTCAGGGACACTGAAGCTTTCTTT; CDR3: CAWSVRDTEAFF; size: NA; V: TRBV30; D: NA; J: TRBJ1-1
DNA: TGTGCCAGCTCAGTACAGGGTTACGAGCAGTACTTC; CDR3: CASSVQGYEQYF; size: NA; V: TRBV18; D: NA; J: TRBJ2-7
DNA: TGTGCCAGCAGCGTAGCAGGACTAGCGGGGTCAGATACGCAGTATTTT; CDR3: CASSVAGLAGSDTQYF; size: NA; V: TRBV9; D: TRBD2; J: TRBJ2-3
DNA: TGCGCCAGCAGTCAATCAGAGGGGTTAGCGGGAGGTCCTAGCACAGATACGCAGTATTTT; CDR3: CASSQSEGLAGGPSTDTQYF; size: NA; V: TRBV23-1; D: TRBD2; J: TRBJ2-3
DNA: TGTGCCAGTAGAACTATAACAACAGGGGGCGATCAGCCCCAGCATTTT; CDR3: CASRTITTGGDQPQHF; size: few; V: TRBV19; D: TRBD1; J: TRBJ1-5
DNA: TGTGCCAGCAGTGAAGAGACCCAGTACTTC; CDR3: CASSEETQYF; size: NA; V: TRBV7-9; D: NA; J: TRBJ2-5
DNA: TGTGCCTGGAGTAGCCTGGGGGCTACACCCCTCCACTTT; CDR3: CAWSSLGATPLHF; size: NA; V: TRBV30; D: NA; J: TRBJ1-6
DNA: TGTGCCAGCAGCTCCTCGACAGGGGATGGCTACACCTTC; CDR3: CASSSSTGDGYTF; size: NA; V: TRBV7-3; D: TRBD1; J: TRBJ1-2
DNA: TGTGCCAGCAGCCCGGACCGTAACTATGGCTACACCTTC; CDR3: CASSPDRNYGYTF; size: NA; V: TRBV11-3; D: NA; J: TRBJ1-2
DNA: TGTGCCAGTAGTATATCCCACGACAGGGATAGTGGCTACACCTTC; CDR3: CASSISHDRDSGYTF; size: NA; V: TRBV19; D: TRBD1; J: TRBJ1-2
DNA: TGTGCCAGCAGCTTAGAGGCGGGAGGGCCGGGAATCACAGATACGCAGTATTTT; CDR3: CASSLEAGGPGITDTQYF; size: NA; V: TRBV7-8; D: TRBD2; J: TRBJ2-3
DNA: TGTGCCAGCAGTGAAGGCCTTATCTCCTACGAGCAGTACTTC; CDR3: CASSEGLISYEQYF; size: NA; V: TRBV2; D: NA; J: TRBJ2-7
DNA: TGTGCCAGCATCCTGCAGGCTAACTATGGCTACACCTTC; CDR3: CASILQANYGYTF; size: NA; V: TRBV6-1; D: NA; J: TRBJ1-2
DNA: TGTGCCAGTAAAAGGACAGCCATGAACACTGAAGCTTTCTTT; CDR3: CASKRTAMNTEAFF; size: NA; V: TRBV19; D: NA; J: TRBJ1-1
DNA: TGTGCCAGCAGTACCGCTACAGGGGAGGAGGATCAGCCCCAGCATTTT; CDR3: CASSTATGEEDQPQHF; size: few; V: TRBV6-6; D: TRBD1; J: TRBJ1-5
DNA: TGTGCCAGCAGTGGGGGACTAGCGGGTCTATGGAATGAGCAGTTCTTC; CDR3: CASSGGLAGLWNEQFF; size: NA; V: TRBV6-1; D: TRBD2; J: TRBJ2-1
DNA: TGTGCCTGGAGTGTACTGTGGGATGAGCAGTTCTTC; CDR3: CAWSVLWDEQFF; size: NA; V: TRBV30; D: NA; J: TRBJ2-1
DNA: TGTGCCATCAGTGAGTTCTTACAGGGGAACTACGAGCAGTACTTC; CDR3: CAISEFLQGNYEQYF; size: NA; V: TRBV10-3; D: TRBD1; J: TRBJ2-7
DNA: TGTGCCAGCACCTCTCCTCGGAGCGGGGCGAACACCGGGGAGCTGTTTTTT; CDR3: CASTSPRSGANTGELFF; size: once; V: TRBV11-1; D: TRBD2; J: TRBJ2-2
DNA: TGTGCCACCAGCACAGCATTGACAGGGAGAGCCAAAAACATTCAGTACTTC; CDR3: CATSTALTGRAKNIQYF; size: NA; V: TRBV15; D: TRBD1; J: TRBJ2-4
DNA: TGTGCCAGCAGCCAAGGACGTGTTACAAACTATGGCTACACCTTC; CDR3: CASSQGRVTNYGYTF; size: NA; V: TRBV14; D: NA; J: TRBJ1-2
DNA: TGTGCCAGCAGTTACGCAAAGACCTACGAGCAGTACTTC; CDR3: CASSYAKTYEQYF; size: NA; V: TRBV6-5; D: NA; J: TRBJ2-7
DNA: TGTGCCAGCAGCCCACGGGACGGCAATCAGCCCCAGCATTTT; CDR3: CASSPRDGNQPQHF; size: NA; V: TRBV7-9; D: NA; J: TRBJ1-5
DNA: TGCAGCGCCACGATCACTGGCCGGACCAGCTTC; CDR3: CSATITGRTSF; size: NA; V: TRBV29-1; D: NA; J: TRBJ1-2
DNA: TGTGCCTGGAGCGTAGACAGGGTGTACAATGAGCAGTTCTTC; CDR3: CAWSVDRVYNEQFF; size: NA; V: TRBV30; D: TRBD1; J: TRBJ2-1
DNA: TGTGCCAGCAGTTACGTGGGACACAGGGGATATGAGACCCAGTACTTC; CDR3: CASSYVGHRGYETQYF; size: NA; V: TRBV6-5; D: TRBD1; J: TRBJ2-5
DNA: TGTGCCAGTAGCCCCGGACTGTACCAAGAGACCCAGTACTTC; CDR3: CASSPGLYQETQYF; size: NA; V: TRBV19; D: NA; J: TRBJ2-5
DNA: TGTGCCAGCGGTGCGGGATACAATGAGCAGTTCTTC; CDR3: CASGAGYNEQFF; size: NA; V: TRBV6-5; D: NA; J: TRBJ2-1
DNA: TGTGCCAGCAGGGAAACAGGGAGAGGGTCTGGCTACACCTTC; CDR3: CASRETGRGSGYTF; size: NA; V: TRBV6-1; D: NA; J: TRBJ1-2
DNA: TGTGCCACCAGCAGGACGGGGAATTATGCTTTCTTT; CDR3: CATSRTGNYAFF; size: NA; V: TRBV15; D: NA; J: TRBJ1-1
DNA: TGTGCCAGCAGCTTCCCCACTTTCGGGGACCAGTACTTC; CDR3: CASSFPTFGDQYF; size: NA; V: TRBV5-8; D: NA; J: TRBJ2-5
DNA: TGTGCCAGCAGTCCAACAGGGAGGTACGAGCAGTACTTC; CDR3: CASSPTGRYEQYF; size: few; V: TRBV5-6; D: NA; J: TRBJ2-7
DNA: TGCGCCAGCAGCCAAGATCTTATATTTAGGGGACCGAGAAACGCCGTCGAGTTCTTC; CDR3: CASSQDLIFRGPRNAVEFF; size: NA; V: TRBV4-1; D: NA; J: TRBJ2-1
DNA: TGTGCCAGCAGCTTAGATTCGGGGGATGACACTGAAGCTTTCTTT; CDR3: CASSLDSGDDTEAFF; size: NA; V: TRBV11-3; D: NA; J: TRBJ1-1
DNA: TGTGCCAGCAGTTACGTCCAGGGCAATCAGCCCCAGCATTTT; CDR3: CASSYVQGNQPQHF; size: NA; V: TRBV6-6; D: NA; J: TRBJ1-5
DNA: TGTGCCAGCAGCTTAGGACGGGACGATGGGGAGACCCAGTACTTC; CDR3: CASSLGRDDGETQYF; size: NA; V: TRBV5-5; D: NA; J: TRBJ2-5
DNA: TGTGCCAGCAGCTTCCTGGGTCAGGGGGCTAATGAAAAACTGTTTTTT; CDR3: CASSFLGQGANEKLFF; size: NA; V: TRBV5-5; D: TRBD1; J: TRBJ1-4
DNA: TGTGCCAGCAGCCCCTCAGGGGGGAATCAGCCCCAGCATTTT; CDR3: CASSPSGGNQPQHF; size: NA; V: TRBV6-6; D: TRBD1; J: TRBJ1-5